This T cell receptor beta chain was sequenced during a study of identifying expanded T cells in peripheral blood (dated by TCRdb to about 2019). As for the study more broadly: Four technical replicates, made by sequencing separate aliquots from the same pool of genomic DNA, were compared pairwise.

The CDR3 measures 15 amino acids from cysteine to phenylalanine. The CDR3 DNA has 45 bases and is translated from base 1. V sheds 0 bases and J sheds 3 bases, leaving 12 bases between their ends. Taken from the germline V gene, the CDR1 and CDR2 loops are SGHDT and YYEEEE. Details on this clone: The antigen this receptor binds is unknown. No much larger clone is present one base from it, and per-base qualities are unavailable.

During the collection period, no infections or other immune events were recorded for the healthy donors. Blood repertoires from healthy donors were used as a training cohort for calibrating time-dependent variance in a beta-binomial model of differential abundance of T-cell clones. The training cohort included around ten healthy donors, of whom 3 were female and 7 were male. Donor ages ranged from about 29 to 70 years, with an average of about 40 years. Obtained from a commercial supplier, whole blood was collected from each healthy donor at three time points set 2 to 3 weeks apart. For immunosequencing, genomic DNA was extracted from whole blood that had not been sorted. Study-wide conclusions, independent of this receptor: Across all healthy-donor time intervals, the beta-binomial model significantly lowered both the number of clones called differentially abundant and the false-positive rate. For all healthy donors, the variance in clone template counts between two-week samples rose significantly as total template count increased. Approximately 1.2 differentially abundant clones were flagged by the binomial model between technical replicates, whereas about 15 and 19 were flagged over roughly two weeks and four weeks, respectively. The authors expected biological variance in healthy repertoires might increase further over much longer intervals such as months to years.

The immunoSEQ Assay, which relies on bias-controlled multiplex PCR amplification of genomic DNA, was used to profile TCRbeta CDR3 regions. The authors' pipeline ran thus. To quantify the absolute abundance of each unique TCRbeta CDR3 region, the sequences were collapsed and filtered. Two models were used to test differential abundance: a binomial model (Fisher-equivalent) and a beta-binomial model that adds time-dependent variance fitted from healthy donors. Clones with fewer than 5 combined templates were excluded, and clones with Benjamini-Hochberg FDR below 0.01 were called differentially abundant. Using the form v = (b*log(k)+a)^2, the beta-binomial variance was modeled as a function of the total template count across the two samples. The source is immuneACCESS, and TCRdb retained only in-frame sequences with V and J called. Part of the clones is not carried over; for the studies checked, unresolved V genes explain less than half of this, and the remainder is unexplained. V, J and clone size were drawn from that table, and D and trimming were deduced from the DNA. This sample comprises some 93,000 clones, about nine tenths of them detected only once. 3.5% to 5% of the sample belongs to the ten largest clones.

This TCR was recovered from a person between 18 and 75 years old in good health. The sequence joins TRBV5-6 to TRBJ1-2, with TRBD1 tentatively as D gene (5 bases match). Sequenced: blood. The sequence in DNA is TGTGCCAGCAGCTTGGGTTGGCAGGGTTACTATGGCTACACCTTC. Translated, it reads CASSLGWQGYYGYTF. When the CDR3 is completed using the reference TRBV5-6 and TRBJ1-2 genes on either side, the full variable domain is DAGVTQSPTHLIKTRGQQVTLRCSPKSGHDTVSWYQQALGQGPQFIFQYYEEEERQRGNFPDRFSGHQFPNYSSELNVNALLLGDSALYLCASSLGWQGYYGYTFGSGTRLTVV.